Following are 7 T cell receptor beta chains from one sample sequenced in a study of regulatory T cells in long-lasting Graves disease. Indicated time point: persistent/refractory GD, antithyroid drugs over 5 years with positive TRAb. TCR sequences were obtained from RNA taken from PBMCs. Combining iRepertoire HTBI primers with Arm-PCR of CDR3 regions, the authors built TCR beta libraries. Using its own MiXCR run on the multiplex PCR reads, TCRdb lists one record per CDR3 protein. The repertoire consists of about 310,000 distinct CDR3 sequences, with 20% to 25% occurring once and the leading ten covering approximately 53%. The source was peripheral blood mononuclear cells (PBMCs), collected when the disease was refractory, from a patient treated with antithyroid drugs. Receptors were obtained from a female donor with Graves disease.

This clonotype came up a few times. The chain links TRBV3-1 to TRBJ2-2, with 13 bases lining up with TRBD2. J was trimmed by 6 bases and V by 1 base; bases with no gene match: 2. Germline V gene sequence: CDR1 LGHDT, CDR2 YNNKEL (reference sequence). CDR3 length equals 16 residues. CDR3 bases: TGTGCCAGCAGCCAAGGGGGACTAGCGGGACCCGGGGAGCTGTTTTTT. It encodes CASSQGGLAGPGELFF.

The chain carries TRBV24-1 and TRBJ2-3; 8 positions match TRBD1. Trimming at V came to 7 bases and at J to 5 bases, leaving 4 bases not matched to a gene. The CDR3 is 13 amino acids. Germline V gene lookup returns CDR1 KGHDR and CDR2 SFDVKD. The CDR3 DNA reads TGTGCCACCAGGCAGGGGGCAAGAGATACGCAGTATTTT. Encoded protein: CATRQGARDTQYF.

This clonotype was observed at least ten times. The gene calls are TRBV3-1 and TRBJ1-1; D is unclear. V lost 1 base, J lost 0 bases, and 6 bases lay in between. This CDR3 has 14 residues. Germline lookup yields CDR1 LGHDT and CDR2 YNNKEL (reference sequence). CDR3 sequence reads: CASSQAGLNTEAFF. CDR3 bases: TGTGCCAGCAGCCAAGCCGGGTTGAACACTGAAGCTTTCTTT.

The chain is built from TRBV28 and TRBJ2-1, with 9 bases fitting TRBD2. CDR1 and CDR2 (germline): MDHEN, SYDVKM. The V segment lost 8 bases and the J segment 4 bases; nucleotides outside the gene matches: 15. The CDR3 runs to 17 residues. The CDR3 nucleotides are TGTGCCAGCCGTCCATCGAAGGCGGGAGGGGTTTACAATGAGCAGTTCTTC. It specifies CASRPSKAGGVYNEQFF.

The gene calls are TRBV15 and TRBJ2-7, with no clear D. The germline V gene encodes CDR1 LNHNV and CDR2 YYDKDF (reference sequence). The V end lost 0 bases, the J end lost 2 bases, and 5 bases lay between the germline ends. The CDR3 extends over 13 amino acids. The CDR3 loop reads CATSRDLTYEQYF. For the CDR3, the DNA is TGTGCCACCAGCAGAGATCTAACCTACGAGCAGTACTTC.

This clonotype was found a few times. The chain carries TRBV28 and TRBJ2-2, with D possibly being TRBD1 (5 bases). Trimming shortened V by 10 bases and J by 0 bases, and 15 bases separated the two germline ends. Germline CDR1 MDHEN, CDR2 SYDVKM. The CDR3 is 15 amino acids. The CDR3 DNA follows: TGTGCCATACCCTCGACAGTCGCGAACACCGGGGAGCTGTTTTTT. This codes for CAIPSTVANTGELFF.

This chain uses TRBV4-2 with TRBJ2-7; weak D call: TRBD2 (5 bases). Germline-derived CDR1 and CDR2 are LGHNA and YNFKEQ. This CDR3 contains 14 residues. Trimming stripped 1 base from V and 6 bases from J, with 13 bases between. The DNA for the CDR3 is TGTGCCAGCAGCCAAGTCGCGGGCGTCGGCGAGCAGTACTTC. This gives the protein CASSQVAGVGEQYF.